This T cell receptor beta chain was obtained from a study of T cell responses to AZD1222 COVID-19 vaccine (dated by TCRdb to the early 2020s). In the study overall: TCR sequencing covered about 230 trial participants: some 210 given two doses of AZD1222 and approximately 26 given two doses of MenACWY control vaccine. Enrollment into the trials was organized by age into subgroups of 18-55, 56-69 and 70-plus years, and those subgroups contained roughly 140, 27 and 60 TCR-sequenced participants, respectively.

The CDR3 regions of human TCRbeta chains were subjected to immunosequencing. Turning to the authors' computational methods: TCRs in the repertoires were matched against a reference library of SARS-CoV-2-specific TCRs that had been generated with the MIRA antigen-specificity platform. Breadth was defined as the fraction of unique TCRs that were SARS-CoV-2-associated, and depth was defined as the fraction of total T cells that were SARS-CoV-2-associated. Using the MIRA data, each spike-specific TCR was assigned both to the spike region to which the TCR was reactive and to a CD4 or CD8 class. Log10-transformed breadth and depth values were compared by one-way ANOVA with Sidak's multiple comparisons tests. In TCRdb, the immuneACCESS table is reduced to in-frame sequences with V and J assigned. These tables do not hold every clone; where another copy was compared, an unresolved V gene accounts for under half, and the others remain unexplained. The DNA gave D and trimming, while V, J and clone size come from that table. This sample holds around 140,000 clones; 90% to 95% were observed only once. Together, the top ten hold approximately 12% of the sample.

On the study overall, not on this receptor specifically: After two AZD1222 doses, spike-specific TCR breadth and depth were significantly higher than at day 0 and than in MenACWY recipients. Because no day 14 peak-response samples were available, the repertoires could be characterized only after the peak T cell response. Participants were mostly white British and included more females than males, and it was suggested by the authors that clonal diversity may have been underestimated. The 56-69-year group was small, and its depth increase did not reach significance, likely because of low power. Conclusions about previously exposed vaccinees are limited because only a handful of AZD1222 recipients were SARS-CoV-2 seropositive at baseline. The whole spike protein was spanned by vaccine-associated CD4 TCRs, and dominant responses were seen in regions 160-218 and 743-854. Epitopes outside the regions mutated in the B.1.351 and B.1.1.7 variants were reportedly recognized by nearly half of the unique spike-specific TCRs.

Explained via the paper, the time point label denotes: sample from adult after SARS-CoV-2 infection, after symptom onset. A couple of convalescent COVID-19 patients, sampled after symptom onset from adults with prior SARS-CoV-2 infection, were also TCR-sequenced for comparison. Details on this clone: What antigen it recognizes has not been identified. No per-base quality is available; no much larger clone lies one base away.

From the cysteine through the phenylalanine, the CDR3 covers 15 amino acids. Kept here is only the CDR3 DNA, which spans 45 bases and is read in frame from base 1. The germline V gene sets CDR1 to SGHTA and CDR2 to FQGTGA. For this chain, trimming is 5 bases at the V end and 4 bases at the J end, and the number of junction bases without a gene match is 10. The sample consisted of peripheral blood, taken after recovery from COVID-19. The sequence was collected from an adult who had recovered from COVID-19. This chain is built from TRBV7-3 and TRBJ2-7, with 8 bases matching TRBD1. DNA sequence: TGTGCCAGCAGCCGCGGACAGGGCATCGCATACGAGCAGTACTTC. The encoded protein is CASSRGQGIAYEQYF.